This TCR beta chain was captured in a study of blood T cell repertoires in COVID-19. About the research overall: Acute-phase and convalescent COVID-19 samples originated in the United States, Italy and Spain. T cells, B-cell-depleted T cells, or PBMCs supplied cDNA or gDNA.

The CDR3 has 14 amino acids. J lost 5 bases, V lost 3 bases, and 5 bases had no gene match. CDR1 is MGHRA and CDR2 is YSYEKL in the germline V gene. As originally analysed: Researchers report that nucleated cell counts were estimated from reference gene primer amplification. The data were produced by immunoSEQ multiplex PCR, yet TCRdb's version contains in-frame clones alone and is incomplete. The DNA was the basis for D and trimming; V, J and clone size are from that table. The sample yields some 220,000 clones, 70% to 90% seen once. The chain joins TRBV4-1 to TRBJ2-5, with TRBD2 identical over 8 bases. This TCR was sampled from a human donor in a cohort sampled during active COVID-19. Sequenced input: peripheral blood. The CDR3 DNA sequence: TGCGCCAGCAGCCAGGAGCGGGAGCGGGAGACCCAGTACTTC. This codes for CASSQERERETQYF.